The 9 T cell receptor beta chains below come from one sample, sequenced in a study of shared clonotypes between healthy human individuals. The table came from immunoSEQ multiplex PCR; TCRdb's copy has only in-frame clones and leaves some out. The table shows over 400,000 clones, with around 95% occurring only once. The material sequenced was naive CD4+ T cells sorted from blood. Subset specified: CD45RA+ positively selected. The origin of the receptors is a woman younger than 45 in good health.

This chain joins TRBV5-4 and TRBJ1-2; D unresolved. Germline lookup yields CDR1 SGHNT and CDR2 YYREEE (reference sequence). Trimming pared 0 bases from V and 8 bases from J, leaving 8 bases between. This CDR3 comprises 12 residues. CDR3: CASSLGAGGYTF. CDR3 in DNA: TGTGCCAGCAGCTTGGGGGCGGGCGGCTACACCTTC.

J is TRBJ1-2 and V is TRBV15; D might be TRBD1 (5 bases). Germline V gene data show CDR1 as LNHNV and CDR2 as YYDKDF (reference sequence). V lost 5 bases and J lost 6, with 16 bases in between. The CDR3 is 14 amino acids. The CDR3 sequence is CATSPGERFDGYTF. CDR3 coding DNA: TGTGCCACCAGCCCGGGGGAGCGATTCGATGGCTACACCTTC. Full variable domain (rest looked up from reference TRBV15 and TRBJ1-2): DAMVIQNPRYQVTQFGKPVTLSCSQTLNHNVMYWYQQKSSQAPKLLFHYYDKDFNNEADTPDNFQSRRPNTSFCFLDIRSPGLGDTAMYLCATSPGERFDGYTFGSGTRLTVV.

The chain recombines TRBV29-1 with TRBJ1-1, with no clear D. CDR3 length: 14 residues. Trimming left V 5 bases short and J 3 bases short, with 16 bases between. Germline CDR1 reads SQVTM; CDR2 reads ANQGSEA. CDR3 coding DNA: TGCAGCGTTCTTCCCCTAGGAGCGGACACTGAAGCTTTCTTT. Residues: CSVLPLGADTEAFF.

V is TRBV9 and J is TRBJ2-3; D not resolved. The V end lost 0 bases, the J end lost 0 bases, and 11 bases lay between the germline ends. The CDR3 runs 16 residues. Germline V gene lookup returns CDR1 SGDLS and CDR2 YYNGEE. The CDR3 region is CASSVVSGLSTDTQYF. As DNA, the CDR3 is TGTGCCAGCAGCGTAGTAAGTGGTCTGAGCACAGATACGCAGTATTTT.

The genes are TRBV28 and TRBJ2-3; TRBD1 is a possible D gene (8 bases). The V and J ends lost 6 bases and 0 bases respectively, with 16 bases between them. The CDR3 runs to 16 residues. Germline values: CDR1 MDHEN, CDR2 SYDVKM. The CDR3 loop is CASSDTGGASTDTQYF. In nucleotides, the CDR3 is TGTGCCAGCAGCGACACAGGGGGGGCTAGCACAGATACGCAGTATTTT.

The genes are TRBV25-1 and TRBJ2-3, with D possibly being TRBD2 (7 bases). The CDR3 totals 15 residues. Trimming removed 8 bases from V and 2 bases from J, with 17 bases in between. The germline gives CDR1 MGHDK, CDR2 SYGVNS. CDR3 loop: CASAKTGGFTDTQYF. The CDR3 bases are TGTGCCAGCGCCAAAACGGGGGGCTTCACAGATACGCAGTATTTT.

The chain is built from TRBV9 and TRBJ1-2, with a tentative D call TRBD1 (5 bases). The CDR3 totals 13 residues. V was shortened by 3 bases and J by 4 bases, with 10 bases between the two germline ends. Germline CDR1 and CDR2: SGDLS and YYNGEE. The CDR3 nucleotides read TGTGCCAGCAGCGGGGACCGGTCCTATGGCTACACCTTC. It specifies CASSGDRSYGYTF.

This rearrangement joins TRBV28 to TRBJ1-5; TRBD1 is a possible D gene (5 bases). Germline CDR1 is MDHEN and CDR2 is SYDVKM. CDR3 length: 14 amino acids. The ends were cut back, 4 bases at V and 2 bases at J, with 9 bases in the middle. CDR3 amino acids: CASSSGHGNQPQHF. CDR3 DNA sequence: TGTGCCAGCAGTTCAGGACATGGCAATCAGCCCCAGCATTTT.

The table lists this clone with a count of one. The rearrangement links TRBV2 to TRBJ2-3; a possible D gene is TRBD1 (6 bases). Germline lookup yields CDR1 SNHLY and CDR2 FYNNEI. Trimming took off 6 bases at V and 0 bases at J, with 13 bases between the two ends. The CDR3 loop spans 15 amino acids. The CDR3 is CASRRTVTSTDTQYF. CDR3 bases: TGTGCCAGCAGGCGGACAGTAACTAGCACAGATACGCAGTATTTT.